This T cell receptor beta chain derives from a study of T cells in Graves' hyperthyroidism and ophthalmopathy. The study, taken as a whole, reports: From stable hyperthyroidism, ophthalmopathy was separated by a 13 V-J model. Most thyroid-expanded clonotypes above 0.001 were also found in blood.

Regarding this clonotype: Its matching antigen is unknown.

V dropped 6 bases and J dropped 6 bases, with 12 bases sitting between them. Per the germline V gene, CDR1 is ENHRY and CDR2 is SYGVKD. The CDR3 extends over 13 amino acids. From RNA transcripts, TCR beta CDR3 regions were amplified. First-round RT-PCR of the TCR CDR3 relied on the HTBI primer set. TCRdb used MiXCR to reprocess the multiplex PCR reads, holding one entry per CDR3 protein. Altogether around 300,000 distinct CDR3 sequences are present, 13% to 15% being singletons, with the ten largest covering 30%. Blood sampling occurred at first hyperthyroidism diagnosis, ahead of any ophthalmopathy symptoms.

This chain joins TRBV10-3 and TRBJ2-1; TRBD1 is a possible D gene (5 bases). This TCR was sampled from a woman aged 45-65 years with Graves' hyperthyroidism that later progressed to Graves' ophthalmopathy. Specimen: blood. CDR3 in amino acids: CAIRLDTSNEQFF. Written as DNA, the CDR3 is TGTGCCATCAGACTGGACACCTCCAATGAGCAGTTCTTC.